The present T cell receptor (beta chain) was sequenced within a study of blood T cell repertoires in COVID-19. In the study overall: The United States, Italy and Spain provided the acute and convalescent COVID-19 samples.

Donors were grouped by their self-reported clinical history. The germline CDR1 and CDR2 sequences are MDHEN and SYDVKM. This CDR3 has 17 residues. V trimming: 7 bases; J trimming: 1 base; junction bases outside the gene matches: 13. Sequencing was performed with immunoSEQ multiplex PCR; in TCRdb, only in-frame clones are kept and a portion is missing. Found here are about 220,000 clones, about four fifths of them singletons; the top ten hold 3% to 4%. This clonotype originated in a woman aged 40 to 50 who had been exposed to COVID-19. The genes are TRBV28 and TRBJ2-5, with 9 bases lining up with TRBD2. The sample was PBMCs or T cells enriched from blood (not recorded which). CDR3 amino acids: CASTLGGASGVQETQYF. The DNA for the CDR3 is TGTGCCAGCACCCTGGGGGGAGCTAGCGGGGTCCAAGAGACCCAGTACTTC.